This TCR beta chain is from a study of control samples from healthy donors and cancer patients (dated by TCRdb to between 2020 and 2021). The library was obtained by the immunoSEQ multiplex PCR assay. TCRdb mirrors the immuneACCESS table, restricted to in-frame sequences. Some clones are absent from its copies; in checked studies, under half trace to an unresolved V gene, and the reason for the others is unknown. In all, the sample holds approximately 120,000 clones, and 75% to 90% of those were seen once. The biggest ten clones account for 17% of the sample. The CDR3 spans 14 residues, from the cysteine through the phenylalanine. The kept DNA is CDR3 alone, 42 bases in frame from the first base. For CDR1 and CDR2, the germline V gene (reference sequence) lists MNHEY and SMNVEV. Relative to germline, V is missing 5 bases and J is missing 2 bases, with 4 bases of the junction outside any gene match.

The sample holds a few counts of this clone. It has no known antigen specificity. No much larger clone exists at a distance of one base, and base qualities are not known. The material sequenced was blood. The V and J segments used are TRBV27 and TRBJ2-7; the junction holds 9 bases that match TRBD1. The clonotype originates from a woman in her fifties or sixties in good health. The CDR3 is CASSLDRGPYEQYF. The nucleotide sequence is given as TGTGCCAGCAGTCTGGACAGGGGCCCCTACGAGCAGTACTTC.